These 10 T cell receptor beta chains were sequenced from one sample in a study of CD8 T cells in Susac syndrome. With random hexamers, reverse transcription was performed on about 0.5 to 1 ug of RNA. TCRdb re-called the immunoSEQ multiplex PCR reads with MiXCR, one entry per CDR3 protein. The repertoire includes about 66,000 distinct CDR3 sequences, over 85% of them detected once, and 0.56% sits in the top ten. The sample comprised CD8+ T cells from PBMCs. The receptors shown here come from a human donor with multiple sclerosis.

The chain joins TRBV27 to TRBJ2-7; TRBD2 might be the D (6 bases). CDR3 size: 15 residues. CDR1 and CDR2 (germline): MNHEY, SMNVEV (reference sequence). V was clipped by 0 bases and J by 3 bases, with 12 bases between them. The CDR3 DNA follows: TGTGCCAGCAGTTTATCGGCCGGGGGATACTACGAGCAGTACTTC. It is translated as CASSLSAGGYYEQYF.

V and J are TRBV6-2 or TRBV6-3 and TRBJ2-3; D is unresolved. Trimming stripped 5 bases from V and 5 bases from J, with 11 bases between. The CDR3 spans 13 residues. Germline CDR1 MNHEY, CDR2 SVGEGT. The CDR3 bases are TGTGCCAGCAGTGCGTCAGCAGGAGATACGCAGTATTTT. Protein product: CASSASAGDTQYF.

CDR3 protein: CASSRYQDSTDTQYF. The CDR3 DNA is TGCGCCAGCAGCCGATATCAAGACAGCACAGATACGCAGTATTTT. V and J are TRBV4-3 and TRBJ2-3; no firm D call. The CDR3 runs to 15 residues. V was pared by 4 bases and J by 0 bases, with 11 bases between. Germline CDR1 is LGHNA and CDR2 is YSLEER.

This clonotype was counted once. This chain uses TRBV19 with TRBJ2-1; D perhaps matches TRBD2 (6 bases). Germline V gene sequence: CDR1 LNHDA, CDR2 SQIVND (reference sequence). V shed 7 bases and J shed 6 bases, with 13 bases lying between them. This CDR3 is 13 amino acids long. The CDR3 loop reads CASMEGRGNEQFF. Here the CDR3 DNA reads TGTGCCAGTATGGAGGGGCGAGGCAATGAGCAGTTCTTC. The full variable domain, its missing parts supplied by reference TRBV19 and TRBJ2-1, is DGGITQSPKYLFRKEGQNVTLSCEQNLNHDAMYWYRQDPGQGLRLIYYSQIVNDFQKGDIAEGYSVSREKKESFPLTVTSAQKNPTAFYLCASMEGRGNEQFFGPGTRLTVL.

This sequence joins TRBV28 and TRBJ1-4; TRBD1 is a possible D gene (6 bases). The CDR3 loop spans 15 amino acids. V dropped 3 bases and J dropped 5 bases, with 13 bases sitting between them. Looked up from germline, CDR1 is MDHEN and CDR2 is SYDVKM. CDR3 coding DNA: TGTGCCAGCAGTTTGGGGGCGGGAACGAATGAAAAACTGTTTTTT. Translating gives CASSLGAGTNEKLFF.

The chain combines TRBV5-1 with TRBJ2-3; D is unresolved. V shed 4 bases and J shed 0 bases, with 6 bases lying between them. The CDR3 has 13 amino acids. Germline V gene data show CDR1 as SGHRS and CDR2 as YFSETQ. The CDR3, as DNA: TGCGCCAGCAGCCGCCTTAGCACAGATACGCAGTATTTT. Encoded protein: CASSRLSTDTQYF.

V gene TRBV28 combines with J gene TRBJ2-3; D is uncertain. CDR3 size: 14 residues. Trimming stripped 7 bases from V and 0 bases from J, with 11 bases between. Germline loops: CDR1 MDHEN, CDR2 SYDVKM. This CDR3 is CASTKRVSTDTQYF. Written as DNA, the CDR3 is TGTGCCAGCACGAAACGGGTTAGCACAGATACGCAGTATTTT.

This chain joins TRBV3-1 and TRBJ2-3, with 7 positions matching TRBD1. V was clipped by 0 bases and J by 2 bases; unmatched bases: 11. Germline CDR1 is LGHDT and CDR2 is YNNKEL (reference sequence). The CDR3 loop spans 18 amino acids. The CDR3 region has the DNA TGTGCCAGCAGCCAAGATTCCCGGGACAGCTATATCACAGATACGCAGTATTTT. This codes for CASSQDSRDSYITDTQYF.

This sequence joins TRBV29-1 and TRBJ2-1, with 7 bases identical to TRBD2. V gave up 2 bases and J gave up 6 bases; unmatched junction bases: 7. The CDR3 is 14 amino acids. Germline V gene sequence: CDR1 SQVTM, CDR2 ANQGSEA. CDR3 DNA: TGCAGCGTTGAACGCGGGACTACGCCCAATGAGCAGTTCTTC. It is translated as CSVERGTTPNEQFF.

The J gene is TRBJ1-6, the V gene TRBV4-1; 7 bases map to TRBD1. Germline V gene lookup returns CDR1 MGHRA and CDR2 YSYEKL. Unmatched junction bases numbered 6, after V lost 0 bases and J lost 7 bases. This CDR3 has 16 residues. The CDR3 region is CASSQDRTGPNSPLHF. The CDR3 coding sequence is TGCGCCAGCAGCCAAGACCGGACAGGCCCAAATTCACCCCTCCACTTT.